This T cell receptor (beta chain) was captured by sequencing in a study of vaccination and CD4 T cells after COVID-19. Worth noting for this clonotype: The antigen remains unidentified.

General study points: Convalescent patients gained a median 86.3% of their reactive clones only post-vaccination. Convalescent patients had 304 of 307 vaccine-specific clones showing spike mono-reactivity.

Specified treatment: roughly nine-day PBMC culture with coronavirus spike peptide pools or control peptides (ViraFEST assay). The study sequenced cultured CD4+ T cell DNA using the Oncomine TCR Beta short-read assay. TCRdb re-analysed the PCR reads in MiXCR, keeping a single row per CDR3 protein. The sample has 20,000 or so distinct CDR3 sequences; 45% to 70% are singletons. Unmatched junction bases numbered 8, after V lost 4 bases and J lost 8 bases. This CDR3 region has 15 residues. Germline assignment: CDR1 SGHTA and CDR2 FQGNSA. The source is a human donor who had recovered from COVID-19. The sample comprised CD4+ T cells from blood, cultured in vitro. The genes are TRBV7-2 and TRBJ1-6; 7 positions agree with TRBD1. The CDR3 DNA is TGTGCCAGCAGCTCCACCGGGACAGTTGATTCACCCCTCCACTTT. Its protein is CASSSTGTVDSPLHF.